The 31 T cell receptor beta chains given below trace back to one sample, sequenced in a study of blood T cells in healthy people across ages. It was with a sample-barcoded 5' primer and a J-beta primer mix that a second PCR of about 6 to 12 cycles was run. TCRdb reprocessed the 5' RACE reads via MiXCR and lists one record per CDR3 protein. The sample holds roughly 500,000 distinct CDR3 sequences, 27% seen once. Sample: blood. The source is a woman in her seventies in good health.

This clonotype showed up many times. The CDR3 loop is CASSSGQGDHNEQFF. CDR3 sequence (DNA): TGCGCCAGCAGCTCTGGACAGGGTGACCACAATGAGCAGTTCTTC. The V and J genes are TRBV5-1 and TRBJ2-1, with 8 bases fitting TRBD1. The CDR3 is 15 residues long. After removal of 3 bases from V and 5 bases from J, the junction contained 7 bases not matched to a gene. Germline CDR1 and CDR2: SGHRS and YFSETQ.

A few counts support this clonotype. The chain recombines TRBV7-2 with TRBJ2-4, with 13 bases identical to TRBD2. CDR3 length: 14 residues. V lost 5 bases and J lost 7; bases outside the gene matches: 2. The germline V gene encodes CDR1 SGHTA and CDR2 FQGNSA. Written as DNA, the CDR3 is TGTGCCAGCAGCCAGGGACTAGCGGGGAACATTCAGTACTTC. It yields the protein CASSQGLAGNIQYF. The full variable domain, with the rest looked up from reference TRBV7-2 and TRBJ2-4, is GAGVSQSPSNKVTEKGKDVELRCDPISGHTALYWYRQSLGQGLEFLIYFQGNSAPDKSGLPSDRFSAERTGGSVSTLTIQRTQQEDSAVYLCASSQGLAGNIQYFGAGTRLSVL.

This clonotype was observed a handful of times. The chain has TRBV5-4 and TRBJ2-1, with D uncertain. The CDR3 consists of 17 residues. Germline V gene data show CDR1 as SGHNT and CDR2 as YYREEE (reference sequence). V was clipped by 0 bases and J by 2 bases, with 15 bases between them. The CDR3 protein is CASSLAKGSVTYNEQFF. For the CDR3, the DNA is TGTGCCAGCAGCTTGGCCAAGGGAAGCGTAACCTACAATGAGCAGTTCTTC.

The rearrangement uses TRBV5-1 and TRBJ2-5, with 9 bases matching TRBD1. V lost 4 bases and J lost 2; bases outside the gene matches: 6. The V gene's germline CDR1 is SGHRS and CDR2 YFSETQ. This CDR3 is 15 amino acids long. CDR3 loop: CASSPGTGRQETQYF. CDR3 nucleotides: TGCGCCAGCAGCCCGGGGACAGGGCGTCAAGAGACCCAGTACTTC.

The J gene is TRBJ2-2, the V gene TRBV7-8; possibly TRBD1 or TRBD2 for D (7 bases each). V gave up 5 bases and J gave up 3 bases, with 16 bases separating them. The germline V gene encodes CDR1 SGHVS and CDR2 FQNEAQ. The CDR3 spans 16 residues. The CDR3 DNA reads TGTGCCAGCAGCCCCAGGGGGGGGCCTTACACCGGGGAGCTGTTTTTT. Protein: CASSPRGGPYTGELFF.

This clonotype was detected only a few times. This sequence joins TRBV7-9 and TRBJ1-1, with 7 bases that match TRBD1. CDR1 is SEHNR and CDR2 is FQNEAQ in the germline V gene (reference sequence). This CDR3 has 15 residues. V gave up 5 bases and J gave up 3 bases; unmatched junction bases: 9. DNA of the CDR3: TGTGCCAGCAGCGACGGGACAGAGTCAGACACTGAAGCTTTCTTT. Protein: CASSDGTESDTEAFF.

This clonotype has only one observation. The chain carries TRBV12-5 and TRBJ2-5; D is undetermined. The J call may be incorrect, as the DNA end agrees better with TRBJ2-7. CDR1 is LGHNT, CDR2 FRNRAP, per germline. This CDR3 region has 12 residues. CDR3 DNA: TGTGCTAGTGGTCTCGACGACTACGAGCAGTACTTC. It translates to CASGLDDYEQYF.

This clonotype was found a few times. For the CDR3, the DNA is TGTGCCAGCAGTTTAGCGCGGGGGGCCACCGGGGAGCTGTTTTTT. Residues: CASSLARGATGELFF. The V and J genes are TRBV12-3 or TRBV12-4 and TRBJ2-2, with 8 bases identical to TRBD2. After removal of 0 bases from V and 4 bases from J, the junction contained 1 base not matched to a gene. The CDR3 is made up of 15 amino acids.

The chain uses TRBV20-1 and TRBJ1-2; TRBD1 aligns across 7 bases. Germline assignment: CDR1 DFQATT and CDR2 SNEGSKA (reference sequence). The V and J ends lost 4 bases and 8 bases, in that order; junction bases with no gene match: 7. The CDR3 loop spans 12 amino acids. The CDR3 DNA sequence: TGCAGTGCTAACCGACAGGGTGTGGGCTACACCTTC. This gives the protein CSANRQGVGYTF.

V gene TRBV5-1 combines with J gene TRBJ1-1; D is perhaps TRBD1 (6 bases). The CDR3 length is 14 residues. Germline loops: CDR1 SGHRS, CDR2 YFSETQ. Trimming cost V 8 bases and J 8 bases, with 22 bases left between them. The CDR3 spells CASRQEKESGEAFF. Written as DNA, the CDR3 is TGCGCCAGTCGACAGGAAAAAGAATCGGGCGAAGCTTTCTTT.

The chain employs TRBV5-1 and TRBJ1-5; tentatively, D is TRBD1 (5 bases). The V end lost 5 bases, the J end lost 12 bases, and 21 bases lay between the germline ends. Germline-derived CDR1 and CDR2 are SGHRS and YFSETQ. This CDR3 is 14 amino acids long. In DNA form, the CDR3 reads TGCGCCAGCAGTCCCGGGACGTGGGGAGAGGTCCAGCATTTT. It encodes CASSPGTWGEVQHF.

V usage is TRBV20-1 and J usage is TRBJ2-1, with TRBD2 identical over 12 bases. This CDR3 contains 14 residues. Germline V gene sequence: CDR1 DFQATT, CDR2 SNEGSKA (reference sequence). The ends lost 3 bases at V and 9 bases at J; junction bases unmatched: 6. The CDR3 reads CSASTSGGLSEQFF. CDR3 DNA sequence: TGCAGTGCTAGTACTAGCGGGGGGCTTAGTGAGCAGTTCTTC.

In its sample, this clonotype was seen a few times. The V and J genes are TRBV4-3 and TRBJ2-1, with 10 bases identical to TRBD2. Germline CDR1 LGHNA, CDR2 YSLEER. V dropped 2 bases and J dropped 8; count of bases not matched to a gene: 12. The CDR3 sequence is 17 residues long. The CDR3 region is CASSQQLGAGGRDEQFF. The CDR3 DNA reads TGCGCCAGCAGCCAACAATTAGGAGCGGGGGGGCGGGATGAGCAGTTCTTC.

The table lists this clonotype with a few counts. Compared with germline, one end of the junction differs, possibly owing to a read error. The chain carries TRBV12-3 or TRBV12-4 and TRBJ2-2; D is possibly TRBD2 (5 bases). This CDR3 is built from 14 residues. The CDR3 sequence: CASSPGPFTGELLF. The CDR3 coding sequence is TGCGCCAGCAGTCCGGGTCCTTTCACCGGGGAGCTGCTTTTT.

This chain links TRBV7-9 with TRBJ1-1; D remains ambiguous. The CDR3 has 14 residues. CDR1 is SEHNR, CDR2 FQNEAQ, per germline (reference sequence). Trimming pared 1 base from V and 1 base from J, leaving 7 bases between. CDR3 sequence (DNA): TGTGCCAGCAGCTTAGATCTGGGGAACACTGAAGCTTTCTTT. This codes for CASSLDLGNTEAFF. Full variable domain (missing parts from reference TRBV7-9 and TRBJ1-1): DTGVSQNPRHKITKRGQNVTFRCDPISEHNRLYWYRQTLGQGPEFLTYFQNEAQLEKSRLLSDRFSAERPKGSFSTLEIQRTEQGDSAMYLCASSLDLGNTEAFFGQGTRLTVV.

As concerns this clonotype: The junction departs from the called germline gene at one end, perhaps through a read error. CDR3 protein: CASIYSSSSGNTIYF. CDR3 DNA sequence: TGTGCCAGCATTTACTCGTCCTCCTCTGGAAACACCATATATTTT. This rearrangement joins TRBV6-6 to TRBJ1-3; D is unresolved. The CDR3 totals 15 residues. Germline V gene lookup returns CDR1 MNHNY and CDR2 SVGAGI (reference sequence).

This clonotype came up a few times. The chain employs TRBV11-1 and TRBJ2-1; D is possibly TRBD1 (5 bases). From germline, CDR1 is SGHAT and CDR2 FQDESV (reference sequence). This CDR3 is 14 amino acids long. Trimming took 1 base from V and 7 from J, leaving 11 bases between them. CDR3 coding DNA: TGTGCCAGCAGCTTAGTTGGGGCCCTGAATGAGCAGTTCTTC. Its translation is CASSLVGALNEQFF.

The chain has TRBV18 and TRBJ1-1; the match to TRBD1 covers 9 bases. The CDR3 has 16 amino acids. Germline V gene lookup returns CDR1 KGHSH and CDR2 LQKENI. Trimming cost V 3 bases and J 1 base; bases outside gene matches: 6. In DNA form, the CDR3 reads TGTGCCAGCTCACCGAGGGACAGGGCGGAGAACACTGAAGCTTTCTTT. It specifies CASSPRDRAENTEAFF.

V gene TRBV5-1 combines with J gene TRBJ1-5; D unclear. Germline loops: CDR1 SGHRS, CDR2 YFSETQ. The V and J ends lost 0 bases and 5 bases respectively, with 12 bases between them. The CDR3 has 15 residues. CDR3 in amino acids: CASSLVPGDDQPQHF. The CDR3 region has the DNA TGCGCCAGCAGCTTGGTTCCTGGGGATGATCAGCCCCAGCATTTT.

This clonotype was counted a few times. V gene TRBV20-1 combines with J gene TRBJ1-2; D not certain. Trimming removed 1 base at V and 7 bases at J, with 16 bases between. This CDR3 spans 14 amino acids. The germline gives CDR1 DFQATT, CDR2 SNEGSKA (reference sequence). The CDR3 loop reads CSARVTSAAFGYTF. The CDR3 DNA reads TGCAGTGCTAGAGTTACTTCCGCTGCTTTTGGCTACACCTTC.

The table lists this clonotype with many counts. The chain couples TRBV25-1 to TRBJ1-1; D unresolved. Trimming took off 6 bases at V and 1 base at J, with 18 bases between the two ends. The CDR3 sequence is 16 residues long. Looked up from germline, CDR1 is MGHDK and CDR2 is SYGVNS. The CDR3 loop reads CASSPFGKGGNTEAFF. CDR3 bases: TGTGCCAGCAGCCCTTTCGGGAAGGGTGGGAACACTGAAGCTTTCTTT.

This clonotype appeared a few times. V and J are TRBV7-3 and TRBJ1-1; D not resolved. Germline values: CDR1 SGHTA, CDR2 FQGTGA. Trimming cost V 2 bases and J 4 bases, with 14 bases left between them. CDR3 length: 15 residues. CDR3 bases: TGTGCCAGCAGCTTACTAGGGAGGCAGTTCACTGAAGCTTTCTTT. Protein: CASSLLGRQFTEAFF. The entire variable domain, with the rest obtained from reference TRBV7-3 and TRBJ1-1, is as follows: GAGVSQTPSNKVTEKGKYVELRCDPISGHTALYWYRQSLGQGPEFLIYFQGTGAADDSGLPNDRFFAVRPEGSVSTLKIQRTERGDSAVYLCASSLLGRQFTEAFFGQGTRLTVV.

This clonotype was observed a handful of times. The chain joins TRBV7-8 to TRBJ2-2; 9 bases are a match to TRBD1. CDR1 is SGHVS, CDR2 FQNEAQ, per germline. V trimming: 4 bases; J trimming: 7 bases; junction bases outside the gene matches: 4. The CDR3 is made up of 14 amino acids. CDR3 bases: TGTGCCAGCAGCTCCGGGACAGGGCTCGGGGAGCTGTTTTTT. Encoded protein: CASSSGTGLGELFF.

This clonotype came up a few times. The rearrangement joins TRBV12-3 or TRBV12-4 to TRBJ1-6; unclear D gene. Trimming took off 3 bases at V and 10 bases at J, with 10 bases between the two ends. The CDR3 contains 13 residues. CDR3 nucleotides: TGTGCCAGCAGTTTGAGTGTTTCCTCACCCCTCCACTTT. This translates into CASSLSVSSPLHF.

This clonotype was counted a few times. The V and J genes are TRBV3-1 and TRBJ2-1; 12 nucleotides line up with TRBD2. Germline V gene lookup returns CDR1 LGHDT and CDR2 YNNKEL (reference sequence). The CDR3 runs 17 residues. V lost 1 base to trimming and J lost 6 bases; unmatched junction nucleotides: 7. CDR3 in DNA: TGTGCCAGCAGCCAAGTTTGGGCTAGCGGGGGGGCCAATGAGCAGTTCTTC. Protein: CASSQVWASGGANEQFF.

This clonotype has just a few counts. The chain joins TRBV9 to TRBJ1-1, with unresolved D. Trimming shortened V by 0 bases and J by 0 bases, and 6 bases separated the two germline ends. Germline V lookup: CDR1 SGDLS, CDR2 YYNGEE. The CDR3 is made up of 14 amino acids. The CDR3 coding sequence is TGTGCCAGCAGCGTAGTGAGGGTGAACACTGAAGCTTTCTTT. Its protein is CASSVVRVNTEAFF.

This clonotype has a handful of counts. The chain has TRBV6-6 and TRBJ2-3; 10 nucleotides match TRBD2. This CDR3 spans 15 amino acids. In germline, CDR1 is MNHNY, CDR2 SVGAGI (reference sequence). After removal of 8 bases from V and 4 bases from J, the junction contained 9 bases not matched to a gene. This chain's CDR3 is CASLNLAGGSDTQYF. The CDR3 DNA reads TGTGCCAGCCTCAACTTAGCGGGGGGATCAGATACGCAGTATTTT.

The rearrangement uses TRBV20-1 and TRBJ2-5; D not certain. Trimming took off 3 bases at V and 2 bases at J, with 13 bases between the two ends. Germline V gene data show CDR1 as DFQATT and CDR2 as SNEGSKA (reference sequence). This CDR3 comprises 14 residues. Here the CDR3 reads CSASPARIQETQYF. CDR3 coding DNA: TGCAGTGCTAGCCCCGCCCGAATTCAAGAGACCCAGTACTTC.

This clonotype was recorded at least ten times. The chain combines TRBV12-3 or TRBV12-4 with TRBJ1-3; 10 bases match TRBD1. The CDR3 runs 14 residues. The trim removed 6 bases at V and 5 bases at J, leaving 4 bases unmatched. In DNA, the CDR3 is TGTGCCAGCAGGAGGACAGGGGGGAGAAACACCATATATTTT. This codes for CASRRTGGRNTIYF.

The V and J genes are TRBV20-1 and TRBJ2-5, with 9 bases identical to TRBD2. The J call could be wrong; TRBJ2-1 is a better fit for the DNA end. CDR3 length equals 15 residues. Germline V gives CDR1 DFQATT, CDR2 SNEGSKA (reference sequence). In DNA form, the CDR3 reads TGCAGTGCTAGGTCACAGCGGGGGGTCCTCGATGAGCAGTTCTTC. Amino acids: CSARSQRGVLDEQFF.

This clonotype was observed a handful of times. The chain uses TRBV18 and TRBJ1-4; tentative D call: TRBD1 (6 bases). There are 15 residues in the CDR3. CDR1 and CDR2 (germline): KGHSH, LQKENI. Trimming removed 8 bases at V and 7 bases at J, with 20 bases between. CDR3 sequence (DNA): TGTGCCAGCCCACAGGTCGGCAGGGGATCTGAAAAACTGTTTTTT. Protein product: CASPQVGRGSEKLFF. The variable domain in full, completed from reference TRBV18 and TRBJ1-4, reads NAGVMQNPRHLVRRRGQEARLRCSPMKGHSHVYWYRQLPEEGLKFMVYLQKENIIDESGMPKERFSAEFPKEGPSILRIQQVVRGDSAAYFCASPQVGRGSEKLFFGSGTQLSVL.